The next 32 T cell receptor beta chains were all read from a single sample in a study of early T cells in non-severe SARS-CoV-2 infection. TCRdb used MiXCR to reprocess the 5' RACE reads, holding one entry per CDR3 protein. The sample contains some 29,000 distinct CDR3 sequences, about 5% of which appear only once. Sequenced: whole blood. The receptors were gathered from an adult who was a healthcare worker with PCR-confirmed SARS-CoV-2 infection or an uninfected control (not recorded which).

This clonotype was picked up many times. The chain has TRBV7-8 and TRBJ2-3; D remains ambiguous. This CDR3 is 14 amino acids long. V lost 4 bases and J 4 bases, leaving 12 bases between the germline ends. Germline lookup yields CDR1 SGHVS and CDR2 FQNEAQ. This chain's CDR3 is CASSSLQWSDTQYF. The DNA for the CDR3 is TGTGCCAGCAGCTCTCTGCAGTGGTCAGATACGCAGTATTTT.

This clonotype has a count of ten or more. The rearrangement joins TRBV11-2 to TRBJ2-7, with a possible D match to TRBD1 (6 bases). Germline V gives CDR1 SGHAT, CDR2 FQNNGV. V was clipped by 2 bases and J by 3 bases, with 8 bases between them. This CDR3 has 13 residues. The CDR3: CASSLLQGYEQYF. The CDR3 nucleotides read TGTGCCAGCAGCTTACTACAGGGCTACGAGCAGTACTTC.

The gene calls are TRBV18 and TRBJ1-1, with TRBD1 matching over 8 bases. CDR3 size: 15 residues. The trim removed 3 bases at V and 1 base at J, leaving 4 bases unmatched. Per the germline V gene, CDR1 is KGHSH and CDR2 is LQKENI. CDR3 DNA: TGTGCCAGCTCACCCCTGGACAGGGAGAACACTGAAGCTTTCTTT. Amino acid sequence: CASSPLDRENTEAFF.

This clonotype rates as medium-sized. This chain uses TRBV20-1 with TRBJ1-1; D is unclear. The CDR3 length is 15 residues. V was shortened by 0 bases and J by 0 bases, with 11 bases between the two germline ends. From germline, CDR1 is DFQATT and CDR2 SNEGSKA (reference sequence). CDR3 sequence (DNA): TGCAGTGCTAGAGAAGGGCAGACGCTGAACACTGAAGCTTTCTTT. It translates to CSAREGQTLNTEAFF.

This clonotype showed up many times. The chain carries TRBV12-2 and TRBJ2-3; whether TRBD2, the table's D call, matches the DNA was not checked. TRBV12-2 is tagged as a pseudogene. The CDR3 runs 21 residues. In DNA, the CDR3 is TGTGCAAGTCGCCCCCCCCGATTCTCTGAGATAGCGGGGGACAATCCAGATACGCAGTATTTT. This encodes CASRPPRFSEIAGDNPDTQYF.

In this sample, this clonotype turned up many times. The CDR3: CASSETSYTDTQYF. CDR3 nucleotide sequence: TGTGCCAGCAGTGAGACTAGCTACACAGATACGCAGTATTTT. The rearrangement links TRBV2 to TRBJ2-3; 7 bases are shared with TRBD2. J lost 2 bases, V lost 3 bases, and 2 bases had no gene match. Germline CDR1 SNHLY, CDR2 FYNNEI. This CDR3 comprises 14 residues.

This clonotype was counted ten times or more. The chain couples TRBV7-9 to TRBJ2-6; D may be TRBD2 (5 bases). CDR1 SEHNR and CDR2 FQNEAQ come from the germline V gene (reference sequence). This CDR3 has 19 residues. V gave up 5 bases and J gave up 2 bases, with 22 bases separating them. As DNA, the CDR3 is TGTGCCAGCAGCCCACCGGTCGGAGGCTTGGCTGCTGGGGCCAACGTCCTGACTTTC. This sequence encodes CASSPPVGGLAAGANVLTF.

This chain links TRBV5-6 with TRBJ2-5, with 9 bases identical to TRBD2. This CDR3 has 16 amino acids. CDR1 and CDR2 (germline): SGHDT, YYEEEE. J was trimmed by 0 bases and V by 2 bases; bases with no gene match: 5. The chain's CDR3 is CASSFSGGLYQETQYF. The CDR3 region has the DNA TGTGCCAGCAGCTTTAGCGGGGGATTGTACCAAGAGACCCAGTACTTC. Full variable domain (remainder filled in from reference TRBV5-6 and TRBJ2-5): DAGVTQSPTHLIKTRGQQVTLRCSPKSGHDTVSWYQQALGQGPQFIFQYYEEEERQRGNFPDRFSGHQFPNYSSELNVNALLLGDSALYLCASSFSGGLYQETQYFGPGTRLLVL.

This clonotype was found many times. The chain uses TRBV11-2 and TRBJ2-1; TRBD2 aligns across 7 bases. The germline V gene encodes CDR1 SGHAT and CDR2 FQNNGV. The CDR3 length is 15 residues. J was trimmed by 5 bases and V by 2 bases; bases with no gene match: 6. CDR3 DNA: TGTGCCAGCAGCTTACTTGCACTAGCGAACAATGAGCAGTTCTTC. Translation: CASSLLALANNEQFF.

This clonotype was picked up many times. The chain carries TRBV7-2 and TRBJ1-5; a possible D gene is TRBD1 (5 bases). Deletions cut 1 base from V and 5 bases from J, with 12 bases between. The CDR3 has 15 amino acids. The V gene's germline CDR1 is SGHTA and CDR2 FQGNSA. The DNA for the CDR3 is TGTGCCAGCAGCTTAGTGTCTGTGGGGGATCAGCCCCAGCATTTT. This translates into CASSLVSVGDQPQHF.

This clonotype turned up a few times. The gene calls are TRBV5-4 and TRBJ1-1, with 9 nucleotides matching TRBD1. The CDR3 sequence is 15 residues long. The germline gives CDR1 SGHNT, CDR2 YYREEE (reference sequence). V shed 4 bases, J shed 5 bases, and the junction held 9 bases outside the gene matches. CDR3 protein: CASSQPTGGGTEAFF. The CDR3 nucleotides are TGTGCCAGCAGCCAGCCCACAGGGGGCGGGACTGAAGCTTTCTTT.

In this sample, this clonotype turned up a few times. The J gene is TRBJ1-1, the V gene TRBV20-1; 9 bases line up with TRBD1. The CDR3 runs 12 residues. J gave up 5 bases and V 4 bases, and 2 bases lay outside the gene matches. The germline gives CDR1 DFQATT, CDR2 SNEGSKA (reference sequence). Here the CDR3 reads CSAKGTGTEAFF. The CDR3 region has the DNA TGCAGTGCTAAAGGGACAGGGACTGAAGCTTTCTTT.

V and J are TRBV20-1 and TRBJ1-3, with D tentatively TRBD1 (5 bases). Germline values: CDR1 DFQATT, CDR2 SNEGSKA (reference sequence). This CDR3 is built from 15 residues. CDR3 in DNA: TGCAGGGCAGGGCAGGGTTTTAGCTCTGGAAACACCATATATTTT. Its translation: CRAGQGFSSGNTIYF.

A few counts support this clonotype. V is TRBV27 and J is TRBJ2-2; either TRBD1 or TRBD2 may fit D (6 bases each). The CDR3 has 15 amino acids. The germline CDR1 and CDR2 sequences are MNHEY and SMNVEV (reference sequence). V shed 5 bases and J shed 0 bases, with 10 bases lying between them. CDR3 region: CASSRGTPNTGELFF. The CDR3 DNA sequence: TGTGCCAGCAGTCGGGGGACACCGAACACCGGGGAGCTGTTTTTT.

This clonotype was counted a few times. The chain is built from TRBV6-6 and TRBJ1-2; 7 bases line up with TRBD1. Germline V gene sequence: CDR1 MNHNY, CDR2 SVGAGI (reference sequence). J was trimmed by 8 bases and V by 8 bases; bases with no gene match: 11. This CDR3 comprises 13 residues. CDR3 protein: CASRDRQGVGYTF. DNA for the CDR3: TGTGCCAGCCGGGATCGACAGGGAGTAGGCTACACCTTC.

There are a few counts of this clonotype. The gene calls are TRBV3-1 and TRBJ2-3; 9 bases map to TRBD1. V shed 5 bases and J 5 bases; nucleotides not matched to a gene: 11. The length of the CDR3 is 16 residues. CDR1 and CDR2 from the germline V gene are LGHDT and YNNKEL (reference sequence). DNA for the CDR3: TGTGCCAGCAGCACTAGACAGGGGGTCGTCGGAGATACGCAGTATTTT. Translating gives CASSTRQGVVGDTQYF.

This clonotype has ten or more counts. The chain is built from TRBV2 and TRBJ1-2, with D perhaps matching TRBD1 (5 bases). Per germline, CDR1 SNHLY and CDR2 FYNNEI. The V end was cut by 6 bases, the J end by 8 bases, with 22 bases between. CDR3 length: 15 residues. The CDR3 spells CASSDRLQGPAGYTF. Written as DNA, the CDR3 is TGTGCCAGCAGCGACCGTCTCCAGGGCCCGGCCGGCTACACCTTC.

This clonotype was observed at least ten times. CDR3 DNA: TGTGCCAGCAGCTTAGACGGGCCTCTGGACGAGCAGTACTTC. Residues: CASSLDGPLDEQYF. The chain is built from TRBV11-2 and TRBJ2-7; D remains ambiguous. This CDR3 region has 14 residues. Trimming shortened V by 0 bases and J by 5 bases, and 11 bases separated the two germline ends. CDR1 is SGHAT, CDR2 FQNNGV, per germline.

This clonotype was recorded many times. The chain is built from TRBV2 and TRBJ2-7; tentative D call: TRBD1 (6 bases). Germline lookup yields CDR1 SNHLY and CDR2 FYNNEI. Trimming left V 6 bases short and J 3 bases short, with 12 bases between. The CDR3 loop spans 13 amino acids. The CDR3 DNA sequence: TGTGCCAGCAGCTCGGGACAAAACTACGAGCAGTACTTC. Protein: CASSSGQNYEQYF.

The chain joins TRBV6-2 or TRBV6-3 to TRBJ2-1; D is undetermined. CDR1 MNHEY and CDR2 SVGEGT come from the germline V gene. This CDR3 is 15 amino acids long. Deletions cut 2 bases from V and 9 bases from J, with 17 bases between. The CDR3 is CASSYLPPGPIEQFF. CDR3 sequence (DNA): TGTGCCAGCAGTTACCTTCCTCCCGGCCCCATTGAGCAGTTCTTC.

This clonotype was counted many times. This chain uses TRBV28 with TRBJ1-2; no clear D. The CDR3 covers 12 residues. Trimming stripped 4 bases from V and 5 bases from J, with 8 bases between. Germline V CDR1 and CDR2: MDHEN, SYDVKM. The CDR3 region has the DNA TGTGCCAGCAGTTCCCCAGGTTATGGCTACACCTTC. It is translated as CASSSPGYGYTF.

By sample fraction, this clonotype is medium-sized. V usage is TRBV5-1 and J usage is TRBJ2-3; 13 positions agree with TRBD2. The germline gives CDR1 SGHRS, CDR2 YFSETQ. The CDR3 extends over 17 amino acids. V shed 3 bases, J shed 6 bases, and the junction held 10 bases outside the gene matches. DNA of the CDR3: TGCGCCAGCAGCTGGTGGACTAGCGGGGGACCCGGGGATACGCAGTATTTT. Encoded protein: CASSWWTSGGPGDTQYF.

This clonotype came up many times. The genes are TRBV6-2 or TRBV6-3 and TRBJ1-1; no reliable D call. The CDR3 contains 14 residues. Trimming removed 1 base from V and 1 base from J, with 7 bases in between. Germline values: CDR1 MNHEY, CDR2 SVGEGT. Here the CDR3 reads CASSYYSGNTEAFF. The CDR3 nucleotides are TGTGCCAGCAGTTACTACAGCGGGAACACTGAAGCTTTCTTT.

This clonotype occurred many times. The chain employs TRBV27 and TRBJ2-1; 7 bases line up with TRBD1. Looked up from germline, CDR1 is MNHEY and CDR2 is SMNVEV (reference sequence). This CDR3 spans 14 amino acids. J lost 4 bases, V lost 3 bases, and 3 bases had no gene match. The CDR3 protein is CASSLGQIYNEQFF. The CDR3 bases are TGTGCCAGCAGTTTGGGACAGATATACAATGAGCAGTTCTTC.

The chain employs TRBV9 and TRBJ2-5; perhaps TRBD1 as D (6 bases). The ends were cut back, 2 bases at V and 2 bases at J, with 13 bases in the middle. This CDR3 has 15 amino acids. Germline V lookup: CDR1 SGDLS, CDR2 YYNGEE. The CDR3 nucleotides read TGTGCCAGCAGCGTGACCGGGACAAAACAAGAGACCCAGTACTTC. It yields the protein CASSVTGTKQETQYF.

This clonotype was observed a handful of times. The chain couples TRBV4-2 to TRBJ2-7; maybe TRBD2 (5 bases). The V gene lost 3 bases and the J gene lost 6 bases, with 6 bases spanning the gap. Germline V gene lookup returns CDR1 LGHNA and CDR2 YNFKEQ. There are 11 residues in the CDR3. The CDR3 DNA follows: TGTGCCAGCAGCCAGAGCGGCGAGCAGTACTTC. Translating gives CASSQSGEQYF.

This clonotype was seen ten or more times. The V call is TRBV24-1, the J call TRBJ1-5, with unresolved D. CDR1 is KGHDR, CDR2 SFDVKD, per germline. V was trimmed by 4 bases and J by 1 base, leaving 7 bases between them. The CDR3 sequence is 14 residues long. CDR3 coding DNA: TGTGCCACCAGTGAGGCGGGGAGCAATCAGCCCCAGCATTTT. This encodes CATSEAGSNQPQHF.

This clonotype was detected ten times or more. The chain uses TRBV9 and TRBJ2-5; D is unclear. The V gene lost 0 bases and the J gene lost 1 base, with 10 bases spanning the gap. Germline loops: CDR1 SGDLS, CDR2 YYNGEE. CDR3 length: 15 amino acids. CDR3 sequence: CASSVAGTPQETQYF. CDR3 nucleotide sequence: TGTGCCAGCAGCGTAGCGGGTACACCCCAAGAGACCCAGTACTTC. Drawing the rest from reference TRBV9 and TRBJ2-5, the complete variable domain is DSGVTQTPKHLITATGQRVTLRCSPRSGDLSVYWYQQSLDQGLQFLIQYYNGEERAKGNILERFSAQQFPDLHSELNLSSLELGDSALYFCASSVAGTPQETQYFGPGTRLLVL.

This clonotype has ten or more counts. The V gene is TRBV10-2, the J gene TRBJ2-1, with TRBD2 identical over 8 bases. Germline V gene sequence: CDR1 WSHSY, CDR2 SAAADI. This CDR3 spans 13 amino acids. The J segment lost 7 bases and the V segment lost 7 bases, leaving 6 bases of the junction unmatched. CDR3 in DNA: TGCGCCAGCAAGCCTAGCGGGCTGAATGAGCAGTTCTTC. Translating gives CASKPSGLNEQFF.

This clonotype was seen at least ten times. The chain is built from TRBV5-4 and TRBJ2-1; no reliable D call. This CDR3 has 11 amino acids. The germline V gene has CDR1 SGHNT and CDR2 YYREEE (reference sequence). Trimming shortened V by 1 base and J by 9 bases, and 5 bases separated the two germline ends. CDR3 residues: CASSLRFEQFF. In DNA, the CDR3 is TGTGCCAGCAGCTTGAGGTTTGAGCAGTTCTTC.

The V call is TRBV12-3 or TRBV12-4, the J call TRBJ1-6; 8 bases match TRBD1. The CDR3 has 16 amino acids. After removal of 4 bases from V and 10 bases from J, the junction contained 12 bases not matched to a gene. The CDR3 sequence: CASSSSDRDRESPLHF. Here the CDR3 DNA reads TGTGCCAGCAGTTCCTCGGACAGGGATAGGGAATCACCCCTCCACTTT.

This clonotype was found many times. The V call is TRBV9, the J call TRBJ2-6; a weak D match, TRBD1 (6 bases). The germline gives CDR1 SGDLS, CDR2 YYNGEE. The V and J ends lost 4 bases and 2 bases respectively, with 10 bases between them. CDR3 length: 15 residues. CDR3 nucleotide sequence: TGTGCCAGCAGCACCCGACAGGCTGGGGCCAACGTCCTGACTTTC. It translates to CASSTRQAGANVLTF.